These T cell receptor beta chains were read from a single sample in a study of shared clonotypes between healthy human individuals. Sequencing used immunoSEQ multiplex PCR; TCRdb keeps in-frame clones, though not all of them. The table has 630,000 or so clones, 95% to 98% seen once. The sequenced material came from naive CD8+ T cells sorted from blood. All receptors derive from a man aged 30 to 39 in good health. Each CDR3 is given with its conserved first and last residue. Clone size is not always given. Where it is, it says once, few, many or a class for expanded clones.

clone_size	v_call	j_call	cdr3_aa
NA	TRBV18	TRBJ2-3	CASSDPSTDTQYF
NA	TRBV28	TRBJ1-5	CASSPRLGSNQPQHF
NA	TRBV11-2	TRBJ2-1	CASSLVVPETVFSYNEQFF
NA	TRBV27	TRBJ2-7	CASSPGGTYEQYF
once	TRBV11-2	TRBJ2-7	CASSLSTAYEQYF
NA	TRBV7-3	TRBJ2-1	CASSLTSAGVEQFF
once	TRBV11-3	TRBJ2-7	CARGGYTGTGSYEQYF
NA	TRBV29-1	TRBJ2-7	CSVGAAGAYEQYF
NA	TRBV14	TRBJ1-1	CASSQVEAFF
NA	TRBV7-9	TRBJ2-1	CASSLEAGDFRLYNEQFF
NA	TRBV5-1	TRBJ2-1	CASSFENPGQGLNEQFF
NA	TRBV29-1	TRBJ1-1	CSVVADTEAFF
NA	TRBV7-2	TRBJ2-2	CASSLPGRNTGELFF
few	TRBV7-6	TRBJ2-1	CASSLDRFDEQFF
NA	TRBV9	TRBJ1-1	CASSVGRSTGWNTEAFF
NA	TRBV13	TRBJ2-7	CASGSGGSYEQYF
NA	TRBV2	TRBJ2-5	CASSDPRDRIQETQYF
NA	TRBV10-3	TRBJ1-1	CASSHGTEAFF
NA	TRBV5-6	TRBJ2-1	CASSLRDREGYNEQFF
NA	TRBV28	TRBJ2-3	CASSLSGKTDTQYF
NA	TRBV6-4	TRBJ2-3	CARGGLAGDVMVTDTQYF
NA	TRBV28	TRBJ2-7	CATKGPGSYEQYF
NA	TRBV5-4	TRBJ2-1	CASSFGPSDEQFF
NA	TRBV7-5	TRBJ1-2	CARSSPELDYGYTF
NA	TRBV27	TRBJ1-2	CASSSPRSYGYTF
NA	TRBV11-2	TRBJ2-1	CASSLGSGSYNEQFF